The 25 T cell receptor beta chains reported below all come from one sample, sequenced in a study of T-cell reconstitution after alpha-beta-depleted transplantation in children. Unique molecular identifiers were built into the TCRbeta library. TCRdb reprocessed the PCR reads via MiXCR and lists one record per CDR3 protein. The data hold some 600,000 distinct CDR3 sequences, with 16% observed a single time. The sample in question was PBMCs from the stem cell graft donor, obtained from the stem cell graft. These receptors came from a human donor who donated a stem cell graft to a child with acute myeloid leukemia.

The rearrangement uses TRBV20-1 and TRBJ1-6; possibly TRBD1 for D (6 bases). Germline V lookup: CDR1 DFQATT, CDR2 SNEGSKA (reference sequence). V lost 5 bases and J lost 10, with 27 bases in between. The CDR3 has 17 residues. DNA for the CDR3: TGCAGTGCTGTTCCCCGAGGACAGAGGTTTGTTCTCTCACCCCTCCACTTT. The encoded protein is CSAVPRGQRFVLSPLHF.

The gene calls are TRBV2 and TRBJ2-7, with unresolved D. The germline gives CDR1 SNHLY, CDR2 FYNNEI. The V end lost 6 bases, the J end lost 1 base, and 19 bases lay between the germline ends. This CDR3 comprises 16 residues. CDR3 amino acids: CASSRTPLRVSYEQYV. The CDR3 DNA sequence: TGTGCCAGCAGCCGTACACCTTTACGGGTTTCCTACGAGCAGTACGTC.

There are many counts of this clonotype. The chain is built from TRBV7-2 and TRBJ2-7; a weak D match, TRBD2 (5 bases). CDR1 is SGHTA, CDR2 FQGNSA, per germline. Trimming removed 4 bases from V and 0 bases from J, with 10 bases in between. This CDR3 is 14 amino acids long. CDR3 residues: CASSSGLTSYEQYF. In DNA, the CDR3 is TGTGCCAGCAGCTCCGGACTTACCTCCTACGAGCAGTACTTC. The entire variable domain, with the rest obtained from reference TRBV7-2 and TRBJ2-7, is as follows: GAGVSQSPSNKVTEKGKDVELRCDPISGHTALYWYRQSLGQGLEFLIYFQGNSAPDKSGLPSDRFSAERTGGSVSTLTIQRTQQEDSAVYLCASSSGLTSYEQYFGPGTRLTVT.

This clonotype was seen many times. V gene TRBV6-1 combines with J gene TRBJ2-7; maybe TRBD1 (6 bases). V shed 6 bases and J shed 6 bases, with 12 bases lying between them. The CDR3 covers 12 residues. Per the germline V gene, CDR1 is MNHNS and CDR2 is SASEGT. This chain's CDR3 is CASRKQGGEQYV. The CDR3 DNA reads as TGTGCCAGCAGGAAACAGGGTGGCGAGCAGTACGTC.

This clonotype was counted ten times or more. Written as DNA, the CDR3 is TGTGCCAGCAGCTTAGGTTATGGGGTCTACGAGCAGTACTTC. Its translation is CASSLGYGVYEQYF. The chain carries TRBV7-2 and TRBJ2-7; D gene uncertain. The CDR3 is 14 amino acids. The V gene's germline CDR1 is SGHTA and CDR2 FQGNSA. V was pared by 1 base and J by 3 bases, with 10 bases between.

The gene calls are TRBV20-1 and TRBJ1-2; 7 positions match TRBD1. The germline gives CDR1 DFQATT, CDR2 SNEGSKA (reference sequence). The CDR3 totals 17 residues. V was pared by 3 bases and J by 1 base, with 14 bases of the junction left unmatched. CDR3 loop: CSARLPDRASLNYGYTF. The CDR3 DNA sequence: TGCAGTGCTAGGCTACCCGACAGGGCTTCCCTTAACTATGGCTACACCTTC.

This clonotype was recorded at least ten times. V is TRBV29-1 and J is TRBJ2-1, with 8 bases that match TRBD1. Looked up from germline, CDR1 is SQVTM and CDR2 is ANQGSEA. The CDR3 totals 13 residues. V lost 2 bases, J lost 7 bases, and 4 bases stayed unmatched. CDR3 in amino acids: CSVERTGNNEQFF. The CDR3 nucleotides read TGCAGCGTTGAACGGACAGGGAATAATGAGCAGTTCTTC.

The chain joins TRBV20-1 to TRBJ2-1; TRBD1 is a possible D gene (6 bases). Germline V lookup: CDR1 DFQATT, CDR2 SNEGSKA (reference sequence). Trimming shortened V by 3 bases and J by 3 bases, and 9 bases separated the two germline ends. The CDR3 length is 13 residues. CDR3 sequence reads: CSARNRVYNEQFF. DNA of the CDR3: TGCAGTGCTAGGAACAGGGTCTACAATGAGCAGTTCTTC.

V gene TRBV7-2 combines with J gene TRBJ1-2; D not resolved. This CDR3 has 14 amino acids. Germline V gene data show CDR1 as SGHTA and CDR2 as FQGNSA. Trimming took off 1 base at V and 0 bases at J, with 6 bases between the two ends. The CDR3 sequence: CASSLGESNYGYTF. CDR3 sequence (DNA): TGTGCCAGCAGCTTAGGCGAATCTAACTATGGCTACACCTTC.

This clonotype was observed a handful of times. The rearrangement links TRBV24-1 to TRBJ2-1; 9 positions match TRBD1. Germline CDR1 KGHDR, CDR2 SFDVKD. This CDR3 is built from 15 residues. The ends lost 4 bases at V and 4 bases at J; junction bases unmatched: 4. The CDR3 bases are TGTGCCACCAGTGAACCGGGACAGGGTTACAATGAGCAGTTCTTC. Residues: CATSEPGQGYNEQFF.

This clonotype has a handful of counts. This chain connects TRBV7-9 to TRBJ2-5; TRBD2 matches 7 bases. This CDR3 comprises 17 residues. Germline CDR1 reads SEHNR; CDR2 reads FQNEAQ (reference sequence). J was trimmed by 5 bases and V by 4 bases; bases with no gene match: 16. The CDR3 sequence is CASSSSGLGREVETQYF. In nucleotides, the CDR3 is TGTGCCAGCAGCTCTAGCGGTTTGGGCAGGGAGGTCGAGACCCAGTACTTC.

A few counts support this clonotype. The genes are TRBV4-3 and TRBJ1-2, with TRBD1 as a possible D gene (6 bases). CDR3 length equals 15 residues. The germline V and J ends were trimmed by 4 bases and 3 bases, with 15 bases remaining between them. Looked up from germline, CDR1 is LGHNA and CDR2 is YSLEER. The CDR3, as DNA: TGCGCCAGCAGCCCCATGGGGGCGAAGGACTATGGCTACACCTTC. Its translation is CASSPMGAKDYGYTF.

For the CDR3, the DNA is TGTGCCAGCAGCTTAAGGGGCCATGAAAAACTGTTTTTT. It translates to CASSLRGHEKLFF. The chain is built from TRBV5-6 and TRBJ1-4, with D possibly being TRBD1 (5 bases). The CDR3 contains 13 residues. Trimming removed 2 bases from V and 6 bases from J, with 8 bases in between. Germline CDR1 SGHDT, CDR2 YYEEEE.

This clonotype has a count of ten or more. The genes are TRBV6-4 and TRBJ2-1; TRBD2 agrees at 13 bases. CDR3 size: 16 residues. Germline V CDR1 and CDR2: MRHNA, SNTAGT. V shed 0 bases, J shed 9 bases, and the junction held 5 bases outside the gene matches. CDR3 nucleotide sequence: TGTGCCAGCAGTGACTCGGGACTAGCGGGGCACGTTGAGCAGTTCTTC. It specifies CASSDSGLAGHVEQFF.

This clonotype has a handful of counts. This rearrangement joins TRBV20-1 to TRBJ2-2; D gene ambiguous. This CDR3 region has 15 residues. V was pared by 0 bases and J by 4 bases, with 12 bases between. Germline loops: CDR1 DFQATT, CDR2 SNEGSKA (reference sequence). The chain's CDR3 is CSARESRRFTGELFF. CDR3 bases: TGCAGTGCTAGAGAGTCCAGAAGGTTCACCGGGGAGCTGTTTTTT.

This clonotype was observed at least ten times. The genes are TRBV7-2 and TRBJ2-3; 12 bases are a match to TRBD2. Germline V CDR1 and CDR2: SGHTA, FQGNSA. The CDR3 totals 16 residues. The V gene end was trimmed by 5 bases and the J gene end by 5 bases; junction bases not matched to a gene: 8. The CDR3 sequence is CASSLRLAGVVDTQYF. The DNA of the CDR3 is TGTGCCAGCAGCCTGAGACTAGCGGGGGTAGTAGATACGCAGTATTTT.

This clonotype was recorded at least ten times. The rearrangement uses TRBV7-2 and TRBJ2-6; D might be TRBD2 (6 bases). Germline CDR1 is SGHTA and CDR2 is FQGNSA. V was trimmed by 3 bases and J by 2 bases, leaving 8 bases between them. This CDR3 comprises 15 residues. The CDR3 protein is CASSFGGTGANVLTF. The CDR3, as DNA: TGTGCCAGCAGCTTTGGGGGGACTGGGGCCAACGTCCTGACTTTC. The full variable domain, with the rest looked up from reference TRBV7-2 and TRBJ2-6, is GAGVSQSPSNKVTEKGKDVELRCDPISGHTALYWYRQSLGQGLEFLIYFQGNSAPDKSGLPSDRFSAERTGGSVSTLTIQRTQQEDSAVYLCASSFGGTGANVLTFGAGSRLTVL.

The V and J genes are TRBV6-1 and TRBJ1-2; 9 bases agree with TRBD1. V shed 8 bases and J 2 bases; nucleotides not matched to a gene: 12. The CDR3 sequence is 16 residues long. CDR1 and CDR2 from the germline V gene are MNHNS and SASEGT. As DNA, the CDR3 is TGTGCCAGCCGAACACACCGGGACAGGGTAAACTATGGCTACACCTTC. Translating gives CASRTHRDRVNYGYTF.

This clonotype was found many times. V usage is TRBV20-1 and J usage is TRBJ2-7; tentatively, D is TRBD2 (5 bases). This CDR3 spans 9 amino acids. The germline V gene has CDR1 DFQATT and CDR2 SNEGSKA (reference sequence). The CDR3 loop is CIPGDEQYF. The CDR3 DNA sequence: TGCATCCCCGGGGACGAGCAGTACTTC.

This clonotype was counted between two and nine times. The rearrangement joins TRBV6-2 or TRBV6-3 to TRBJ2-7; D gene unclear. The CDR3 covers 16 residues. V was cut by 1 base and J by 5 bases, with 18 bases left in between. Germline CDR1 is MNHEY and CDR2 is SVGEGT. CDR3 sequence: CASSYFPWLDRHEQYF. In nucleotides, the CDR3 is TGTGCCAGCAGTTACTTTCCCTGGCTAGACCGACACGAGCAGTACTTC.

This clonotype turned up a few times. V and J are TRBV15 and TRBJ2-2; no clear D gene. V gave up 1 base and J gave up 1 base, with 7 bases separating them. Germline V gene lookup returns CDR1 LNHNV and CDR2 YYDKDF (reference sequence). The CDR3 length is 15 residues. The CDR3 loop reads CATSRVALNTGELFF. The CDR3 nucleotides read TGTGCCACCAGCAGAGTCGCATTGAACACCGGGGAGCTGTTTTTT.

The V call is TRBV20-1, the J call TRBJ2-3, with unresolved D. Trimming stripped 1 base from V and 3 bases from J, with 17 bases between. Germline V gives CDR1 DFQATT, CDR2 SNEGSKA (reference sequence). CDR3 length: 16 residues. The CDR3 region has the DNA TGCAGTGCTAGAGGTCAACTCCTAGAATCTACAGATACGCAGTATTTT. It is translated as CSARGQLLESTDTQYF.

This clonotype has ten or more counts. The chain recombines TRBV5-1 with TRBJ2-1; D might be TRBD1 or TRBD2, each matching 5 bases. The CDR3 spans 15 residues. The V and J ends lost 0 bases and 6 bases respectively, with 13 bases between them. CDR1 and CDR2 from the germline V gene are SGHRS and YFSETQ. The chain's CDR3 is CASSLGDLDTNEQFF. CDR3 nucleotide sequence: TGCGCCAGCAGCTTGGGGGACCTGGATACCAATGAGCAGTTCTTC.

This clonotype was picked up many times. The chain couples TRBV20-1 to TRBJ1-3; D possibly corresponds to TRBD1 (5 bases). Looked up from germline, CDR1 is DFQATT and CDR2 is SNEGSKA (reference sequence). Deletions cut 1 base from V and 4 bases from J, with 14 bases between. This CDR3 spans 15 amino acids. Here the CDR3 reads CSARARGQGGNTIYF. The DNA for the CDR3 is TGCAGTGCTAGAGCCCGCGGGCAGGGAGGAAACACCATATATTTT.

This clonotype was counted between two and nine times. This chain uses TRBV6-5 with TRBJ2-7; D perhaps matches TRBD1 (6 bases). The CDR3 contains 17 residues. V was clipped by 0 bases and J by 0 bases, with 15 bases between them. CDR1 is MNHEY and CDR2 is SVGAGI in the germline V gene. The CDR3 coding sequence is TGTGCCAGCAGTTACTCGAGAGGGCAGGGGAGCTCCTACGAGCAGTACTTC. This codes for CASSYSRGQGSSYEQYF.